What follows is one T cell receptor beta chain and its context. The entry originates in a study of blood T cell repertoires in COVID-19. Looking at the study overall: The samples span acute and convalescent COVID-19 from the United States, Italy and Spain. The cDNA or gDNA used as material had been derived from T cells, B-cell-depleted T cells, or PBMCs.

The repertoire was sequenced with immunoSEQ multiplex PCR; TCRdb's copy has only in-frame clones and lacks some. Here the sample spans approximately 87,000 clones, about four fifths being singletons. The source of this sequence is a woman older than 75 with acute or convalescent COVID-19. The specimen was peripheral blood.

CDR3 in amino acids: CASSQSVGKVDEKLFF. The CDR3 coding sequence is TGCGCCAGCAGTCAATCCGTCGGGAAGGTCGATGAAAAACTGTTTTTT. V gene TRBV23-1 combines with J gene TRBJ1-4; D call uncertain. TRBV23-1 is an open reading frame whose function is uncertain. The CDR3 is 16 residues long. V shed 0 bases and J shed 6 bases, with 14 bases lying between them.